A single sample gave rise to the 5 T cell receptor beta chains below, sequenced in a study of beta chain features in type 1 diabetes. Study outcomes and limitations: In every one of the four CD4+ subsets, TCRB CDR3s were moderately but significantly shorter in Type 1 diabetes patients.

Their antigens are not known. All of the isolated RNA was reverse transcribed, so expressed TCRB transcripts were sequenced. This table comes from immunoSEQ multiplex PCR, and its TCRdb copy is limited to in-frame clones, with some not included. The sample lists around 70,000 clones; just under 50% were seen once. The sample was central memory CD4+ T cells from blood. The receptors shown here come from a man aged 25 to 40 with type 1 diabetes.

The chain links TRBV5-1 to TRBJ1-2, with TRBD1 identical over 7 bases. J was trimmed by 8 bases and V by 5 bases; bases with no gene match: 6. Germline CDR1 reads SGHRS; CDR2 reads YFSETQ. This CDR3 is 12 amino acids long. The CDR3 bases are TGCGCCAGCAGACTAACAGGGGAAGGCTACACCTTC. Amino acid sequence: CASRLTGEGYTF.

The chain has TRBV6-1 and TRBJ2-7, with 14 bases matching TRBD2. The CDR3 is made up of 15 amino acids. Germline values: CDR1 MNHNS, CDR2 SASEGT. J lost 5 bases, V lost 7 bases, and 7 bases had no gene match. The CDR3, as DNA: TGTGCCAGCATAACTGGACTAGCGGGAGGCCACGAGCAGTACTTC. Translation gives CASITGLAGGHEQYF.

The gene calls are TRBV7-2 and TRBJ2-1; D possibly corresponds to TRBD1 (5 bases). Germline V lookup: CDR1 SGHTA, CDR2 FQGNSA. The CDR3 sequence is 14 residues long. Trimming stripped 5 bases from V and 6 bases from J, with 14 bases between. As DNA, the CDR3 is TGTGCCAGCAGCCCCCCCTGGCAGGGCAATGAGCAGTTCTTC. It yields the protein CASSPPWQGNEQFF.

The CDR3 sequence: CASSESGQGEQYF. For the CDR3, the DNA is TGTGCCAGCAGTGAATCGGGACAGGGCGAGCAGTACTTC. The chain recombines TRBV2 with TRBJ2-7; 9 nucleotides line up with TRBD1. Germline V lookup: CDR1 SNHLY, CDR2 FYNNEI. The length of the CDR3 is 13 residues. The V gene end was trimmed by 2 bases and the J gene end by 6 bases; junction bases not matched to a gene: 2.

This clone was detected only a few times. J is TRBJ2-1 and V is TRBV5-6; 7 bases are shared with TRBD2. V was pared by 4 bases and J by 6 bases, with 13 bases of the junction left unmatched. Per the germline V gene, CDR1 is SGHDT and CDR2 is YYEEEE. This CDR3 has 16 amino acids. The CDR3 reads CASSPLRAGTFNEQFF. For the CDR3, the DNA is TGTGCCAGCAGCCCGCTTCGAGCGGGGACGTTCAATGAGCAGTTCTTC.